Following are 13 T cell receptor beta chains from one sample sequenced in a study of cytomegalovirus exposure and HLA in healthy donors. Primers: 60 Vbeta forward and 13 Jbeta reverse. The table came from immunoSEQ multiplex PCR; TCRdb's copy has only in-frame clones and leaves some out. The data contain 130,000 to 150,000 clones, around three quarters of them singletons. The sample comprised PBMCs. These receptors all come from a middle-aged man in good health and CMV-seropositive.

On this clone itself: At one end, the junction sequence differs from germline, possibly due to a read error. This sequence joins TRBV7-9 and TRBJ1-2; TRBD1 matches 8 bases. The CDR3 totals 12 residues. CDR1 is SEHNR and CDR2 is FQNEAQ in the germline V gene (reference sequence). The CDR3 is CSSRRQGFGYTF. The CDR3 DNA reads TGTTCCAGCAGAAGACAGGGGTTTGGCTACACCTTC.

This sequence joins TRBV4-2 and TRBJ1-5, with D uncertain. The V gene's germline CDR1 is LGHNA and CDR2 YNFKEQ. The CDR3 consists of 12 residues. Trimming pared 3 bases from V and 5 bases from J, leaving 5 bases between. As DNA, the CDR3 is TGTGCCAGCAGCCACCCCTATCAGCCCCAGCATTTT. Amino acids: CASSHPYQPQHF.

CDR3 amino acids: CASSSTSGRASYEQYF. CDR3 nucleotide sequence: TGTGCCAGCAGCTCAACTAGCGGGAGGGCATCCTACGAGCAGTACTTC. The rearrangement uses TRBV7-6 and TRBJ2-7; 13 bases map to TRBD2. Germline CDR1 reads SGHVS; CDR2 reads FNYEAQ. CDR3 length: 16 residues. With 4 bases clipped from V and 1 base from J, the junction kept 4 bases outside the gene matches.

This clone was seen a single time. V and J are TRBV5-1 and TRBJ1-3; D unclear. Germline loops: CDR1 SGHRS, CDR2 YFSETQ. The CDR3 has 15 residues. Trimming cost V 0 bases and J 0 bases, with 7 bases left between them. The CDR3 sequence is CASSLGPISGNTIYF. In nucleotides, the CDR3 is TGCGCCAGCAGCTTGGGGCCGATCTCTGGAAACACCATATATTTT.

This clone was seen once. The V call is TRBV11-2, the J call TRBJ1-4; TRBD1 matches 9 bases. The V gene end was trimmed by 5 bases and the J gene end by 5 bases; junction bases not matched to a gene: 9. The CDR3 spans 16 residues. The germline V gene has CDR1 SGHAT and CDR2 FQNNGV. CDR3 region: CASSMTGTGNNEKLFF. The CDR3 DNA follows: TGTGCCAGCAGCATGACCGGGACAGGGAACAATGAAAAACTGTTTTTT.

Turning to this clone: The junction and the germline gene differ at one end; a read error may be behind it. The chain carries TRBV7-9 and TRBJ2-1, with 7 positions matching TRBD1. The germline gives CDR1 SEHNR, CDR2 FQNEAQ (reference sequence). CDR3 size: 13 residues. This CDR3 is CSSDLTGRDEQFF. The CDR3 DNA reads as TGTTCCAGCGACCTGACAGGGCGGGATGAGCAGTTCTTC.

J is TRBJ2-5 and V is TRBV4-1; 9 nucleotides match TRBD2. Trimming removed 6 bases from V and 1 base from J; junction bases left unmatched: 6. The germline CDR1 and CDR2 sequences are MGHRA and YSYEKL. This CDR3 contains 15 residues. As DNA, the CDR3 is TGCGCCAGCAGTTTAGCGGGAGTGACCCAAGAGACCCAGTACTTC. Translated, it gives CASSLAGVTQETQYF.

The rearrangement links TRBV2 to TRBJ2-2, with TRBD1 matching over 7 bases. The length of the CDR3 is 15 residues. The ends lost 2 bases at V and 0 bases at J; junction bases unmatched: 0. Germline lookup yields CDR1 SNHLY and CDR2 FYNNEI. Written as DNA, the CDR3 is TGTGCCAGCAGTGAACAGGGGGCGAACACCGGGGAGCTGTTTTTT. This translates into CASSEQGANTGELFF.

The chain links TRBV18 to TRBJ2-2; D unclear. CDR1 KGHSH and CDR2 LQKENI come from the germline V gene. Trimming removed 1 base from V and 4 bases from J, with 7 bases in between. CDR3 length equals 14 residues. The CDR3 DNA follows: TGTGCCAGCTCACCACAAGAGGCCACCGGGGAGCTGTTTTTT. This gives the protein CASSPQEATGELFF.

CDR3 sequence: CASSDWGLMNTEAFF. The CDR3, as DNA: TGTGCCAGCAGTGATTGGGGGCTGATGAACACTGAAGCTTTCTTT. The rearrangement uses TRBV6-1 and TRBJ1-1; the D gene is possibly TRBD1 (6 bases). Germline CDR1 is MNHNS and CDR2 is SASEGT. The CDR3 contains 15 residues. The V and J ends lost 3 bases and 0 bases respectively, with 11 bases between them.

V usage is TRBV6-5 and J usage is TRBJ2-7; TRBD2 matches 11 bases. Germline V gives CDR1 MNHEY, CDR2 SVGAGI. The CDR3 spans 16 residues. The J segment lost 3 bases and the V segment lost 0 bases, leaving 4 bases of the junction unmatched. CDR3 sequence reads: CASSYSYSGGDYEQYF. In DNA form, the CDR3 reads TGTGCCAGCAGTTACTCGTATAGCGGGGGGGACTACGAGCAGTACTTC.

The V call is TRBV18, the J call TRBJ1-2; D is unresolved. V was clipped by 2 bases and J by 4 bases, with 14 bases between them. Germline loops: CDR1 KGHSH, CDR2 LQKENI. The CDR3 length is 15 residues. This CDR3 is CASSPGSGVIYGYTF. The DNA of the CDR3 is TGTGCCAGCTCACCAGGCAGCGGGGTTATCTATGGCTACACCTTC.

The CDR3, as DNA: TGTGCCAGCAGCGTAGGTCTTAACCAAAAACAGGGTACTGGAAACACCATATATTTT. Translation: CASSVGLNQKQGTGNTIYF. The chain uses TRBV9 and TRBJ1-3, with a possible D match to TRBD1 (6 bases). Germline assignment: CDR1 SGDLS and CDR2 YYNGEE. V lost 0 bases to trimming and J lost 2 bases, with 21 bases between them. CDR3 length: 19 amino acids.